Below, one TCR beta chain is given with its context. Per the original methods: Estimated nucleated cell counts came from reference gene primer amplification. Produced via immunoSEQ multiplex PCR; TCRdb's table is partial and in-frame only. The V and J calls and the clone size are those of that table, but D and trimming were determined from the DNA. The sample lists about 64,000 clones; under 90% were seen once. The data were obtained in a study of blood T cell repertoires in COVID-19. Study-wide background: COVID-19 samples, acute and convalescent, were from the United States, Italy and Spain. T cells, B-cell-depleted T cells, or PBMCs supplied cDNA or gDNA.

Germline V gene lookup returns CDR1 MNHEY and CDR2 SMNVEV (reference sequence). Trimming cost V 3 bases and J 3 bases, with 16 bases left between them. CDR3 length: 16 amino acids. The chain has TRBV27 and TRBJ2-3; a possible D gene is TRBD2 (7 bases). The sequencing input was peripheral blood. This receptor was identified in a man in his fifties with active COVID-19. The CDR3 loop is CASSFWGGAVTDTQYF. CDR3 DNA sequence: TGTGCCAGCAGTTTTTGGGGGGGGGCCGTTACAGATACGCAGTATTTT.